This TCR beta chain was obtained from a study of naive and memory T cell subsets. The library had UMIs added by 3' ligation of an oligonucleotide to TCR cDNA. RNA was extracted from approximately 2.6 ml of whole blood of healthy adults. Input was roughly 1 to 1,100 ng of DNase-treated total RNA without cell sorting. The CDR3 covers 14 residues. The V gene's germline CDR1 is SNHLY and CDR2 FYNNEI. Trimming pared 7 bases from V and 3 bases from J, leaving 13 bases between. The SP2 primer and nested alpha and beta constant region primers amplified ligated cDNA in four rounds. Blood and skin TCR RNA was reverse transcribed with alpha and beta constant primers. TCRdb re-derived calls from the 5' RACE reads in MiXCR, one entry per CDR3 protein. The data show 50,000 to 65,000 distinct CDR3 sequences, over 6% seen once. This clonotype was counted many times.

This clonotype was obtained from a female donor in good health. The chain has TRBV2 and TRBJ1-5, with TRBD1 as a possible D gene (5 bases). CDR3 loop: CASMGRDYNQPQHF. In nucleotides, the CDR3 is TGTGCCAGCATGGGCAGGGACTACAATCAGCCCCAGCATTTT.